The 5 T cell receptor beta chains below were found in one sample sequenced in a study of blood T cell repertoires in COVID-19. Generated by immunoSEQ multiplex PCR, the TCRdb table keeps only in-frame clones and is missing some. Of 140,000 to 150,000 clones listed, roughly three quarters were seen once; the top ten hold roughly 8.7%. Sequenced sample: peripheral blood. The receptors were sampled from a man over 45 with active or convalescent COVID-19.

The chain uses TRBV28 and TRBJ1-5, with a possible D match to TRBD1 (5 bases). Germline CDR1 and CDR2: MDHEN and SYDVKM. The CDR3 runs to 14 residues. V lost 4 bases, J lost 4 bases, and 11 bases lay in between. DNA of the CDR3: TGTGCCAGCAGTTCGGGGACTCGTAATCAGCCCCAGCATTTT. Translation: CASSSGTRNQPQHF.

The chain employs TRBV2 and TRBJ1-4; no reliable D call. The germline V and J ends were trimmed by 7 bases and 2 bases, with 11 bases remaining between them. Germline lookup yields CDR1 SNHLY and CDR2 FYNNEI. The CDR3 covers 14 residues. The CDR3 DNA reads TGTGCCAGCAATCGGGAAGGGACTAATGAAAAACTGTTTTTT. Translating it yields CASNREGTNEKLFF.

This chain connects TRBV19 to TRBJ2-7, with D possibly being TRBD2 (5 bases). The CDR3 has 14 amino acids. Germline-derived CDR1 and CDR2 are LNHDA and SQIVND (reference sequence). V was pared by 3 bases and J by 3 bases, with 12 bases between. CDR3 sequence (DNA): TGTGCCAGTAGTATGGGAGATCCCATCTACGAGCAGTACTTC. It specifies CASSMGDPIYEQYF.

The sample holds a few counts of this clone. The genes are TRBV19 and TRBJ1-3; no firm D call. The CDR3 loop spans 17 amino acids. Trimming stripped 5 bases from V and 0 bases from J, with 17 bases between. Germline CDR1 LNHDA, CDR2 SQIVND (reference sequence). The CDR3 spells CASSDSVPQLSGNTIYF. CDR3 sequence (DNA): TGTGCCAGTAGTGACTCCGTTCCTCAACTCTCTGGAAACACCATATATTTT.

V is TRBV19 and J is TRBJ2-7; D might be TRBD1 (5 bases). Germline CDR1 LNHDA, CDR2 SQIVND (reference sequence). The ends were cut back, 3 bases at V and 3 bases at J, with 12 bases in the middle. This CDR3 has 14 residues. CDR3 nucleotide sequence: TGTGCCAGTAGTATCTTTCCAGGGAACTACGAGCAGTACTTC. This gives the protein CASSIFPGNYEQYF.